These T cell receptor beta chains were read from a single sample in a study of Ad26.COV2.S vaccination and SARS-CoV-2 variants. Here immunoSEQ multiplex PCR was the method, and the copy in TCRdb shows in-frame clones only, minus some. The sample includes just over 350,000 clones, more than 75% seen only once; the top ten take roughly 3.3%. The sample here was peripheral blood, taken in a trial of Ad26.COV2.S vaccine versus placebo. The receptor set was obtained from a person aged 18 to 59 who received the Ad26.COV2.S COVID-19 vaccine or a placebo. Both conserved end residues are part of each CDR3. The order of the fields is V gene, J gene, D gene, clone size, CDR3 DNA, CDR3 protein. The D gene is left open where the match is weak. The size field is filled for only some rows; it gives once, few, many or a size class.

v_gene: TRBV7-7
j_gene: TRBJ2-5
d_gene: TRBD1
abundance: NA
CDR3nt: TGTGCCAGCAGCCCGACAGGGAAAGGAGAGACCCAGTACTTC
CDR3aa: CASSPTGKGETQYF

v_gene: TRBV13
j_gene: TRBJ2-3
d_gene: NA
abundance: NA
CDR3nt: TGTGCCAGCAGCGCCCCGGCCAGTTCAGATACGCAGTATTTT
CDR3aa: CASSAPASSDTQYF

v_gene: TRBV15
j_gene: TRBJ1-1
d_gene: NA
abundance: NA
CDR3nt: TGTGCCACCAGCAGAGGAGGGAGGGACACTGAAGCTTTCTTT
CDR3aa: CATSRGGRDTEAFF

v_gene: TRBV9
j_gene: TRBJ2-3
d_gene: TRBD2
abundance: few
CDR3nt: TGTGCCAGCAGCTCTTATACGAGCGGGGGACTAAACACAGATACGCAGTATTTT
CDR3aa: CASSSYTSGGLNTDTQYF

v_gene: TRBV5-4
j_gene: TRBJ2-7
d_gene: TRBD2
abundance: once
CDR3nt: TGTGCCAGCAGCAAAGGACTAGCGACCTACGAGCAGTACTTC
CDR3aa: CASSKGLATYEQYF

v_gene: TRBV7-9
j_gene: TRBJ2-7
d_gene: TRBD1
abundance: NA
CDR3nt: TGTGCCAGCAGCTTAGCGGGGACAGGACAAAAGCAGTACTTC
CDR3aa: CASSLAGTGQKQYF

v_gene: TRBV10-2
j_gene: TRBJ2-1
d_gene: NA
abundance: once
CDR3nt: TGCGCCATTCGACTCGCCGGGACTCCCAGCAATGAGCAGTTCTTC
CDR3aa: CAIRLAGTPSNEQFF

v_gene: TRBV5-1
j_gene: TRBJ1-6
d_gene: NA
abundance: NA
CDR3nt: TGCGCCAGCAGCTTAGATCCCGGACGAAAAGCAAATTCACCCCTCCACTTT
CDR3aa: CASSLDPGRKANSPLHF

v_gene: TRBV11-2
j_gene: TRBJ2-3
d_gene: TRBD2
abundance: NA
CDR3nt: TGTGCCAGCAGCTTAAGCGGGGGCCTCACAGATACGCAGTATTTT
CDR3aa: CASSLSGGLTDTQYF

v_gene: TRBV6-6
j_gene: TRBJ2-4
d_gene: TRBD1
abundance: NA
CDR3nt: TGTGCCAGCAGTTACGGACAGGGTGGCAAAAACATTCAGTACTTC
CDR3aa: CASSYGQGGKNIQYF

v_gene: TRBV6-5
j_gene: TRBJ1-4
d_gene: NA
abundance: NA
CDR3nt: TGTGCCACCTCGGCACTGAATGAAAAACTGTTTTTT
CDR3aa: CATSALNEKLFF

v_gene: TRBV11-2
j_gene: TRBJ2-7
d_gene: TRBD2
abundance: NA
CDR3nt: TGTGCCAGCAGCCTAGCGGGAACCTACGAGCAGTACTTC
CDR3aa: CASSLAGTYEQYF

v_gene: TRBV9
j_gene: TRBJ2-1
d_gene: TRBD2
abundance: few
CDR3nt: TGTGCCAGCAGCGTAGAGCCAGCGGGGGCGTACAATGAGCAGTTCTTC
CDR3aa: CASSVEPAGAYNEQFF

v_gene: TRBV9
j_gene: TRBJ2-7
d_gene: TRBD1
abundance: few
CDR3nt: TGTGCCAGCAGCAACCCCGGGACAGGAGAGCAGTACTTC
CDR3aa: CASSNPGTGEQYF

v_gene: TRBV28
j_gene: TRBJ2-3
d_gene: TRBD2
abundance: NA
CDR3nt: TGTGCCAGCACTCCCCCGGGACTAGCGGGCCGAGATACGCAGTATTTT
CDR3aa: CASTPPGLAGRDTQYF

v_gene: TRBV5-5
j_gene: TRBJ2-7
d_gene: NA
abundance: NA
CDR3nt: TGTGCCAGCAGCTCTTGGGGTGGATCCTACGAGCAGTACTTC
CDR3aa: CASSSWGGSYEQYF

v_gene: TRBV10-3
j_gene: TRBJ2-7
d_gene: NA
abundance: NA
CDR3nt: TGTGCCATCAGTGAGGACAGCTACGAGCAGTACTTC
CDR3aa: CAISEDSYEQYF

v_gene: TRBV4-1
j_gene: TRBJ2-2
d_gene: NA
abundance: NA
CDR3nt: TGCGCCAGCAGCCGACTTAGCGGAACTTACACCGGGGAGCTGTTTTTT
CDR3aa: CASSRLSGTYTGELFF